This T cell receptor beta chain was sequenced during a study of shared clonotypes between healthy human individuals. General study results and limits: It was only blood that was sampled, and tissue repertoires likely differ.

Every subset had its genomic DNA shared out evenly among several immunoSEQ plates. This table comes from immunoSEQ multiplex PCR, and its TCRdb copy is limited to in-frame clones, with some not included. The data hold 2 million to 2.5 million clones, with about 92% observed a single time. CDR3 length: 15 amino acids. Germline V gene data show CDR1 as MDHEN and CDR2 as SYDVKM. J lost 3 bases, V lost 3 bases, and 5 bases had no gene match. Comments on this clone: As yet, its antigen is unknown.

Every donor, a Caucasian adult, lived in Nashville, Tennessee. The TCR sequence derives from a young man in good health. Some clones in this sample may be carry-over from other donors' samples. The V call is TRBV28, the J call TRBJ2-5; 9 bases agree with TRBD1. The sample comprised naive CD4+ T cells from PBMCs. Noted subset: CD45RA+ positively selected. As DNA, the CDR3 is TGTGCCAGCAGTTTCCCCTGGGACAGGGAAGAGACCCAGTACTTC. This gives the protein CASSFPWDREETQYF.